This T cell receptor (beta chain) was recovered during a study of CD8 T cells in Susac syndrome. V was trimmed by 6 bases and J by 5 bases, leaving 11 bases between them. The CDR3 totals 12 residues. CDR1 is DFQATT and CDR2 is SNEGSKA in the germline V gene (reference sequence). Isolation of CD8+ and CD4+ T cells was performed negatively, whereas enrichment of TEMRA cells was done by FACS. RNA in amounts of roughly 0.5 to 1 ug was reverse transcribed with random hexamers. TCRdb re-derived calls from the immunoSEQ multiplex PCR reads in MiXCR, one entry per CDR3 protein. The sample lists some 150,000 distinct CDR3 sequences, 85% to 95% seen once, with 0.27% in the top ten.

The sample taken for sequencing was CD8+ T cells from PBMCs. The receptor's source is a human donor in good health. This chain connects TRBV20-1 to TRBJ2-1; D is undetermined. The CDR3 loop reads CSAVGENNEQFF. The CDR3 bases are TGCAGTGCCGTCGGAGAGAACAATGAGCAGTTCTTC.